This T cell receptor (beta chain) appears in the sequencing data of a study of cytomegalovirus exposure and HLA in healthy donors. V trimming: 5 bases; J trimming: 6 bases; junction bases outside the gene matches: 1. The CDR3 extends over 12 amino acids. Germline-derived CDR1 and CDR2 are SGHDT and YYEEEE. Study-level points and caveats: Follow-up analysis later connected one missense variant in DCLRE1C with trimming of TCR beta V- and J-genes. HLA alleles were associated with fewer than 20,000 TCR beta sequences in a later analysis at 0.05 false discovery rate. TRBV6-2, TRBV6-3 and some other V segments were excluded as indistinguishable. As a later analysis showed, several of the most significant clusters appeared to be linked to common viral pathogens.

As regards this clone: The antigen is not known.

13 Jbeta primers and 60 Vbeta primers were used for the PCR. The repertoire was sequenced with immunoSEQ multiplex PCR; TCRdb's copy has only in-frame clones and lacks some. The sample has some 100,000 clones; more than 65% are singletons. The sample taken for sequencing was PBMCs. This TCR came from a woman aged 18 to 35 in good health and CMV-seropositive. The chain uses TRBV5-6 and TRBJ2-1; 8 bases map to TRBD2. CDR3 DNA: TGTGCCAGCAGGGGACTAGTCAATGAGCAGTTCTTC. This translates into CASRGLVNEQFF.